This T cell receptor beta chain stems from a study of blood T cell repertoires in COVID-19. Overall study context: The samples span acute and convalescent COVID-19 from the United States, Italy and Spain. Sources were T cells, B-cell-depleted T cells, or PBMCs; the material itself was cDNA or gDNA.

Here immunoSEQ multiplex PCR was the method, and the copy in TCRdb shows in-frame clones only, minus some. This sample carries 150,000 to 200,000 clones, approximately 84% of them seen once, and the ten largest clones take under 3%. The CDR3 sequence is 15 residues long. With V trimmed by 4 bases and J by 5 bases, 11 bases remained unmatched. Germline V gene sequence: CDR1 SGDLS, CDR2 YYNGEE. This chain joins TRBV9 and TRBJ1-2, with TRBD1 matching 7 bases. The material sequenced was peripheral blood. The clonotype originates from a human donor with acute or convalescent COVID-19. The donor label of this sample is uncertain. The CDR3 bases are TGTGCCAGCAGCTATGGGGAAGGGACAGAATATGGCTACACCTTC. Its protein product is CASSYGEGTEYGYTF.